This T cell receptor (beta chain) appears in the sequencing data of a study of regulatory T cells in long-lasting Graves disease. Study results and limitations: Persistent disease favored TRBV28, TRBJ1-2 and TRBJ2-5. Because few samples were included, accuracy may have been lower.

Documented time point: persistent/refractory GD, antithyroid drugs over 5 years with positive TRAb. Generation of the TCR library employed RNA extracted from PBMCs. V lost 3 bases to trimming and J lost 2 bases, with 6 bases between them. CDR3 length: 13 residues. Germline CDR1 reads MDHEN; CDR2 reads SYDVKM. The TCR beta library used iRepertoire HTBI primers with Arm-PCR amplification of CDR3. Via MiXCR, TCRdb re-called the multiplex PCR reads, giving one row per CDR3 protein. The data hold roughly 400,000 distinct CDR3 sequences, with under 25% observed a single time. As concerns this clonotype: Its antigen is as yet unknown.

The chain is built from TRBV28 and TRBJ2-3; D not certain. This sequence originates from a female donor with Graves disease. The sequencing used peripheral blood mononuclear cells (PBMCs), collected when the disease was refractory, from a patient treated with antithyroid drugs. CDR3 coding DNA: TGTGCCAGCAGTTTCGGGCACACAGATACGCAGTATTTT. This gives the protein CASSFGHTDTQYF.